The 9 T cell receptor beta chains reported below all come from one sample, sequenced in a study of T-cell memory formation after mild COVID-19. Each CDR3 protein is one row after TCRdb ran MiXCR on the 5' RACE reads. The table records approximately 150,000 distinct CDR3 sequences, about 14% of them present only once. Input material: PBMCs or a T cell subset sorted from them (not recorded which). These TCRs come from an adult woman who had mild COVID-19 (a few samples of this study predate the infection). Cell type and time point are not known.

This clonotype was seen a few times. CDR3 bases: TGTGCCAGCAGTTTAATGCAGGGGGCGACCCTACTAGCGGGAGTTGCAGAGACCCAGTACTTC. This gives the protein CASSLMQGATLLAGVAETQYF. V gene TRBV12-3 or TRBV12-4 combines with J gene TRBJ2-5; 11 bases are a match to TRBD2. V shed 2 bases and J 4 bases; nucleotides not matched to a gene: 21. The CDR3 is 21 residues long.

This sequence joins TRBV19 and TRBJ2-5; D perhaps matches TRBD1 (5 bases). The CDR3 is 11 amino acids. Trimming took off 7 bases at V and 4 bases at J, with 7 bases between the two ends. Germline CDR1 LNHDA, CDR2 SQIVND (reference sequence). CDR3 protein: CASTTGETQYF. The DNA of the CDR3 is TGTGCCAGTACCACAGGAGAGACCCAGTACTTC. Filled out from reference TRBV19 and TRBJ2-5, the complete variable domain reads DGGITQSPKYLFRKEGQNVTLSCEQNLNHDAMYWYRQDPGQGLRLIYYSQIVNDFQKGDIAEGYSVSREKKESFPLTVTSAQKNPTAFYLCASTTGETQYFGPGTRLLVL.

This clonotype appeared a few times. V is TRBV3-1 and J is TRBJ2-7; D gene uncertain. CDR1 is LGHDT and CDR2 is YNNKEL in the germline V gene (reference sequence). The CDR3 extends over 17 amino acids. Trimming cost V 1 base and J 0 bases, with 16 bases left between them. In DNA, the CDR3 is TGTGCCAGCAGCCAAGCATTTGTGGGTGGGTACTCCTACGAGCAGTACTTC. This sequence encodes CASSQAFVGGYSYEQYF.

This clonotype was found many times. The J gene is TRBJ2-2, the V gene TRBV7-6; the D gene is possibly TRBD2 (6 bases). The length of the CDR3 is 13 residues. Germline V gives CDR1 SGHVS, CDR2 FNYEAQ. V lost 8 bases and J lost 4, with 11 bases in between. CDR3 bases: TGTGCCAGCCGACCTAGCGCCACCGGGGAGCTGTTTTTT. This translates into CASRPSATGELFF.

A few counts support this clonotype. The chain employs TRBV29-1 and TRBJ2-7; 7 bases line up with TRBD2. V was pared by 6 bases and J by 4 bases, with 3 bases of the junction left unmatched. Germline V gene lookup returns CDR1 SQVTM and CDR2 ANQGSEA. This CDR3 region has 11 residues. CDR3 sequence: CSVGLEYEQYF. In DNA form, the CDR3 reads TGCAGCGTAGGACTAGAGTACGAGCAGTACTTC.

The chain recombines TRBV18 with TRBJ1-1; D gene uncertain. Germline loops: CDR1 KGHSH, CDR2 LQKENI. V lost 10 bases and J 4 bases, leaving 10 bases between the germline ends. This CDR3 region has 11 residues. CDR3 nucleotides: TGTGCCATCTCGCCAGGCACTGAAGCTTTCTTT. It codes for CAISPGTEAFF.

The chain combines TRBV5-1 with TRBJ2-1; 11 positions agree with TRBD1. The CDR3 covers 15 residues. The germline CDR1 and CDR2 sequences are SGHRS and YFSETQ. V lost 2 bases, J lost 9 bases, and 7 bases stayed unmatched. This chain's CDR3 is CASSFQDRGLSEQFF. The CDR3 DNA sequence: TGCGCCAGCAGCTTCCAGGACAGGGGGCTAAGTGAGCAGTTCTTC.

For the CDR3, the DNA is TGCGCCAGCAGCCAAGGATACGGCAGTCGCCAAGAGACCCAGTACTTC. It yields the protein CASSQGYGSRQETQYF. The chain recombines TRBV4-1 with TRBJ2-5; no clear D gene. The ends were cut back, 1 base at V and 1 base at J, with 13 bases in the middle. Germline V gene lookup returns CDR1 MGHRA and CDR2 YSYEKL. The CDR3 runs to 16 residues.

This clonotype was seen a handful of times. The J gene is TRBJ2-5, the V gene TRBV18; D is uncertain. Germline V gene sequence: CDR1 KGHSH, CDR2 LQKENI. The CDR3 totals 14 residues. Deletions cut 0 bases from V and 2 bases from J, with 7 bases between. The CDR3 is CASSPPRSQETQYF. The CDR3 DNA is TGTGCCAGCTCACCACCCCGGAGTCAAGAGACCCAGTACTTC. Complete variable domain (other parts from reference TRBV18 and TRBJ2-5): NAGVMQNPRHLVRRRGQEARLRCSPMKGHSHVYWYRQLPEEGLKFMVYLQKENIIDESGMPKERFSAEFPKEGPSILRIQQVVRGDSAAYFCASSPPRSQETQYFGPGTRLLVL.